The entry below describes one TCR beta chain. Germline lookup yields CDR1 MGHDK and CDR2 SYGVNS. CDR3 length equals 14 residues. V lost 8 bases, J lost 0 bases, and 4 bases stayed unmatched. Some clones are missing from TCRdb's copy, which holds only in-frame ones; the method was immunoSEQ multiplex PCR. This sample carries over 50,000 clones, approximately 92% of them seen once, and the ten largest clones take 0.45% to 0.65%. The sample originates from a study of T cell changes during pregnancy in multiple sclerosis. Here the sequenced sample was CD4+ T cells from peripheral blood mononuclear cells, taken after pregnancy. The origin of this receptor is a female donor with multiple sclerosis, enrolled in a pregnancy study. The gene calls are TRBV25-1 and TRBJ2-3; 8 nucleotides line up with TRBD2. The DNA of the CDR3 is TGTGCCAGCCGGACTAGCATAAGCACAGATACGCAGTATTTT. The encoded protein is CASRTSISTDTQYF.